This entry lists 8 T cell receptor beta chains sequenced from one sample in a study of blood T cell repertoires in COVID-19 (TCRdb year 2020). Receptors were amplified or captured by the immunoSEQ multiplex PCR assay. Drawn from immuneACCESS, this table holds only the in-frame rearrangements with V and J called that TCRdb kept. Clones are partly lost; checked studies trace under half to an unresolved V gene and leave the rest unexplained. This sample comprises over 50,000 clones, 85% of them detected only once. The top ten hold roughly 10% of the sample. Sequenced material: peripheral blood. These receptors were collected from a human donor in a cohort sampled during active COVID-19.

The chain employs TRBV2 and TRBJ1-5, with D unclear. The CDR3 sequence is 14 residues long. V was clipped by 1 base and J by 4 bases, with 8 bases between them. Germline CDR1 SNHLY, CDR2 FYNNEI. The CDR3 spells CASSEGAVNQPQHF. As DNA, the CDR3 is TGTGCCAGCAGTGAAGGGGCAGTTAATCAGCCCCAGCATTTT.

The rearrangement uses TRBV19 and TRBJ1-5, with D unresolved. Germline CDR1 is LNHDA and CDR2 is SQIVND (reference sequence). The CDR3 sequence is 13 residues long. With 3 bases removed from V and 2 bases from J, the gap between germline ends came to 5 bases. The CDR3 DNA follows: TGTGCCAGTAGTATCCGGGGCAATCAGCCCCAGCATTTT. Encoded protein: CASSIRGNQPQHF.

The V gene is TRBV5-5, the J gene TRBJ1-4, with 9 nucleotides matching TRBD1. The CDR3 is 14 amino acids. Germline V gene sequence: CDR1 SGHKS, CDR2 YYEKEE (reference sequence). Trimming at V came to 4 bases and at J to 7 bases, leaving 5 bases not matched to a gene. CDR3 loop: CASSVDRGSEKLFF. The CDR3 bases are TGTGCCAGCAGCGTCGACAGGGGGAGTGAAAAACTGTTTTTT.

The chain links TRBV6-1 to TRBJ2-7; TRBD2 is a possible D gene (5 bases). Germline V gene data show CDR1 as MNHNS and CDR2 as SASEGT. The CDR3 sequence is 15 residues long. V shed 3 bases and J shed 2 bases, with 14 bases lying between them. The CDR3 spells CASSDSGTLAYEQYF. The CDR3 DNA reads TGTGCCAGCAGTGATTCGGGAACCCTGGCCTACGAGCAGTACTTC.

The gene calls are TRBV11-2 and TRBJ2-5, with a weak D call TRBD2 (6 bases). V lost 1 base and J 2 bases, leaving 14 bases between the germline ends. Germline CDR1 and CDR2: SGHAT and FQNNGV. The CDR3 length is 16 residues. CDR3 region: CASSLGPAGGQETQYF. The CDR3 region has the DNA TGTGCCAGCAGCTTAGGCCCAGCGGGCGGACAAGAGACCCAGTACTTC.

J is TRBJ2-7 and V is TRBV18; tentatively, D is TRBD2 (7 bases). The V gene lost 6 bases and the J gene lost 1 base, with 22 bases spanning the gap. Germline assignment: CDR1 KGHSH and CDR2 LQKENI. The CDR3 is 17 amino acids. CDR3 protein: CASSPRGRGISSYEQYF. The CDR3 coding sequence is TGTGCCAGCTCCCCAAGGGGGAGGGGGATTTCTTCCTACGAGCAGTACTTC.

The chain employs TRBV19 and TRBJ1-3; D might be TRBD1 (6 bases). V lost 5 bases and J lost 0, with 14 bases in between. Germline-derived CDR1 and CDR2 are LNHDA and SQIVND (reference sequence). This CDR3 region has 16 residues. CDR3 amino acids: CASSSAQGHSGNTIYF. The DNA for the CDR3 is TGTGCCAGTAGTTCGGCGCAGGGACACTCTGGAAACACCATATATTTT.

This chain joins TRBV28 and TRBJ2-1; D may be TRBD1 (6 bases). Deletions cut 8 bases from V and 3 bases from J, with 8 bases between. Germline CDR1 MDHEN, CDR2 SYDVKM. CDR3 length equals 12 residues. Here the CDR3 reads CASRDNYNEQFF. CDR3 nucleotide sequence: TGTGCCAGCCGGGACAACTACAATGAGCAGTTCTTC. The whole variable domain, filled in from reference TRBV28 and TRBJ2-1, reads DVKVTQSSRYLVKRTGEKVFLECVQDMDHENMFWYRQDPGLGLRLIYFSYDVKMKEKGDIPEGYSVSREKKERFSLILESASTNQTSMYLCASRDNYNEQFFGPGTRLTVL.